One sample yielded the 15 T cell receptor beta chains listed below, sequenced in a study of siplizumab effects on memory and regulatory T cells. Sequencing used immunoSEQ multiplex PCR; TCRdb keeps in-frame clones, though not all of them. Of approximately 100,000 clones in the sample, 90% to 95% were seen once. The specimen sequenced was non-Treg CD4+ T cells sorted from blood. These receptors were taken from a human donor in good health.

Written as DNA, the CDR3 is TGCGCCAGCAGCTTAAGGGACGAGCAGTACTTC. This codes for CASSLRDEQYF. This chain links TRBV5-1 with TRBJ2-7; no clear D. V was clipped by 2 bases and J by 5 bases, with 5 bases between them. This CDR3 is 11 amino acids long. Germline assignment: CDR1 SGHRS and CDR2 YFSETQ.

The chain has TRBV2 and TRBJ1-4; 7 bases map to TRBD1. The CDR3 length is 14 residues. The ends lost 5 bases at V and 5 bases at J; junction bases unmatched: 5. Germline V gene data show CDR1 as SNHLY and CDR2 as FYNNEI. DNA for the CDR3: TGTGCCAGCAGTAGGACAGGTCAAAATGAAAAACTGTTTTTT. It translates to CASSRTGQNEKLFF. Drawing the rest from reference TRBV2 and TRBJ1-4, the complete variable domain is EPEVTQTPSHQVTQMGQEVILRCVPISNHLYFYWYRQILGQKVEFLVSFYNNEISEKSEIFDDQFSVERPDGSNFTLKIRSTKLEDSAMYFCASSRTGQNEKLFFGSGTQLSVL.

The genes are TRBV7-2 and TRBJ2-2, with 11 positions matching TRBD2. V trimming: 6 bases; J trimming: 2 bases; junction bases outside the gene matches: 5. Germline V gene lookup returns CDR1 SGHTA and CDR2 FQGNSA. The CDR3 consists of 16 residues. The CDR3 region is CASRSLAGGNTGELFF. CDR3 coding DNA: TGTGCCAGCAGGTCGCTAGCGGGGGGTAACACCGGGGAGCTGTTTTTT.

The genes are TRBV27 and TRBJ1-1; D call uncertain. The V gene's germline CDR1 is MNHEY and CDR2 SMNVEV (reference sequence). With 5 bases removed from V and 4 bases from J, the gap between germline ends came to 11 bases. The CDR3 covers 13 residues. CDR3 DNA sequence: TGTGCCAGCAGTGAGGAGTATCTCACTGAAGCTTTCTTT. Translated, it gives CASSEEYLTEAFF.

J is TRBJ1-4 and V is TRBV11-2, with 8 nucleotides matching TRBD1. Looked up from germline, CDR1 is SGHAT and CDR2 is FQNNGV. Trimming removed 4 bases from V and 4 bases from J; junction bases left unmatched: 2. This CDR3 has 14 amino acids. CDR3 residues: CASSSDRDNEKLFF. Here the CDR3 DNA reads TGTGCCAGCAGCTCGGACAGGGATAATGAAAAACTGTTTTTT.

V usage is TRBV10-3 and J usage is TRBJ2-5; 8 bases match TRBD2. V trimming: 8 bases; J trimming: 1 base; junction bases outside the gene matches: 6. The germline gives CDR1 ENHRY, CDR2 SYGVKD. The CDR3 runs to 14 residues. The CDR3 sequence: CAISTRGAQETQYF. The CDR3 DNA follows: TGTGCCATCTCGACGCGGGGGGCCCAAGAGACCCAGTACTTC.

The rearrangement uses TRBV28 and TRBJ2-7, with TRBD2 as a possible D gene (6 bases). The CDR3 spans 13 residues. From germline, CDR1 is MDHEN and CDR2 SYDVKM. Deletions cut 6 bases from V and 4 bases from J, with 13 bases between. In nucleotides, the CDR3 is TGTGCCAGCAGCCTTCCGGGGGTGTACGAGCAGTACTTC. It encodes CASSLPGVYEQYF.

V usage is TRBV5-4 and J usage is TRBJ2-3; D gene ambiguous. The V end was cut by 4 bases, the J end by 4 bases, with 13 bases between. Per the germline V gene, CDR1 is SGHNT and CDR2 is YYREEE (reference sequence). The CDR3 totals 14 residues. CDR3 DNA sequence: TGTGCCAGCAGCACAAAATCGGAATCAGATACGCAGTATTTT. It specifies CASSTKSESDTQYF.

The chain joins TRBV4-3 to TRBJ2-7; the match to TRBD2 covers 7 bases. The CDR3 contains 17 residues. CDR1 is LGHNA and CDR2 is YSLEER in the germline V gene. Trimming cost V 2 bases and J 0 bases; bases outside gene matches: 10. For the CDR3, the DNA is TGCGCCAGCAGCCAATTCGCCGGCGGCGGGAGCTCCTACGAGCAGTACTTC. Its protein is CASSQFAGGGSSYEQYF.

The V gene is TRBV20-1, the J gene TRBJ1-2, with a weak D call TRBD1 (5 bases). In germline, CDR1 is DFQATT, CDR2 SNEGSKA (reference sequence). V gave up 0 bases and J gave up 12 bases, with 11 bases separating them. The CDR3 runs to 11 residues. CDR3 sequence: CSAREQVIDTF. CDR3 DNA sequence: TGCAGTGCTAGAGAACAGGTTATTGACACCTTC.

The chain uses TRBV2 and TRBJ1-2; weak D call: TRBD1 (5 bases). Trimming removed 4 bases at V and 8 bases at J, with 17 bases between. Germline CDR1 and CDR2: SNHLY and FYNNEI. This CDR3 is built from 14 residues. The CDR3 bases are TGTGCCAGCAGTGCTGGGACTGCCGTGGGAGGCTACACCTTC. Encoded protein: CASSAGTAVGGYTF.

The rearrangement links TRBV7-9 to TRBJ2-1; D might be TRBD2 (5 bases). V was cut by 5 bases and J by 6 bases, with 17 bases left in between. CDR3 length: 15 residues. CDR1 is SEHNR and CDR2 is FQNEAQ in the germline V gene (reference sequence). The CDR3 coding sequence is TGTGCCAGCAGCCCCGGAACTAGTTTTGGCAATGAGCAGTTCTTC. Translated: CASSPGTSFGNEQFF. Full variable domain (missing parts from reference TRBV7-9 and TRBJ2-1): DTGVSQNPRHKITKRGQNVTFRCDPISEHNRLYWYRQTLGQGPEFLTYFQNEAQLEKSRLLSDRFSAERPKGSFSTLEIQRTEQGDSAMYLCASSPGTSFGNEQFFGPGTRLTVL.

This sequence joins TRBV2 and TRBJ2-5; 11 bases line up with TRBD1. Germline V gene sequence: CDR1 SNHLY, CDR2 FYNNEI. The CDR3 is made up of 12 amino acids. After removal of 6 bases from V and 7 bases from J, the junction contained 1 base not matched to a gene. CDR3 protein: CASRGTGGTQYF. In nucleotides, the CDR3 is TGTGCCAGCAGGGGGACAGGGGGGACCCAGTACTTC.

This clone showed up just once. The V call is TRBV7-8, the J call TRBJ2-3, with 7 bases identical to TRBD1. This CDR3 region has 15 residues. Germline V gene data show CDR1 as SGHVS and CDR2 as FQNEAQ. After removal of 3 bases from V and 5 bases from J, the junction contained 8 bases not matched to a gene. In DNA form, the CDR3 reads TGTGCCAGCAGCTTTCCGGGACCAGGGGGAGATACGCAGTATTTT. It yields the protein CASSFPGPGGDTQYF.

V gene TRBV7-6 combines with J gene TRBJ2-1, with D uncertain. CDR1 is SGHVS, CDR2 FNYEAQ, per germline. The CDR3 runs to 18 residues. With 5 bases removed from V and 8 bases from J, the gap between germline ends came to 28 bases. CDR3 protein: CASSATITGSFGKDEQFF. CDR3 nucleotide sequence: TGTGCCAGCAGCGCTACCATTACTGGGTCGTTTGGGAAGGATGAGCAGTTCTTC. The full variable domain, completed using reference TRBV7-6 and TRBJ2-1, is GAGVSQSPRYKVTKRGQDVALRCDPISGHVSLYWYRQALGQGPEFLTYFNYEAQQDKSGLPNDRFSAERPEGSISTLTIQRTEQRDSAMYRCASSATITGSFGKDEQFFGPGTRLTVL.